The T cell receptor (beta chain) described here comes from a study of early T cells in non-severe SARS-CoV-2 infection. Unique molecular identifiers were added to individual cDNA molecules. TCRdb processed the 5' RACE reads anew with MiXCR; each CDR3 protein has one entry. The data show roughly 83,000 distinct CDR3 sequences, under 11% seen once. This clonotype was seen more than once but under ten times. Germline V CDR1 and CDR2: LGHDT, YNNKEL (reference sequence). The length of the CDR3 is 11 residues. Between the trimmed V and J ends, which lost 1 base and 10 bases, there was a span of 5 bases. The sequence was obtained from an adult who was a healthcare worker with PCR-confirmed SARS-CoV-2 infection or an uninfected control (not recorded which). The chain couples TRBV3-1 to TRBJ2-1; D is uncertain. The material was whole blood, obtained at baseline. CDR3 residues: CASSQVKEQFF. CDR3 DNA: TGTGCCAGCAGCCAAGTCAAAGAGCAGTTCTTC.